The next 14 T cell receptor beta chains were all read from a single sample in a study of shared T cell receptors in the human thymus. The assay was immunoSEQ multiplex PCR, and TCRdb's table has in-frame clones only and misses some. The sample has hundreds of thousands of clones, about 87% seen once. The sample also formed part of further work on human thymus T cells.

Material: thymocytes. Receptor source: a boy under three years old with a congenital heart defect.

The chain carries TRBV13 and TRBJ2-1, with TRBD1 matching over 9 bases. V was clipped by 2 bases and J by 7 bases; unmatched bases: 6. In germline, CDR1 is PRHDT, CDR2 FYEKMQ (reference sequence). CDR3 length: 15 amino acids. The DNA of the CDR3 is TGTGCCAGCAGCTTATCCGGGACAGGGTTTAATGAGCAGTTCTTC. Translation: CASSLSGTGFNEQFF.

V gene TRBV11-2 combines with J gene TRBJ2-3; 8 nucleotides agree with TRBD1. The CDR3 covers 16 residues. In germline, CDR1 is SGHAT, CDR2 FQNNGV. V trimming: 5 bases; J trimming: 2 bases; junction bases outside the gene matches: 9. Here the CDR3 reads CASSMRQGQITDTQYF. For the CDR3, the DNA is TGTGCCAGCAGCATGAGACAGGGGCAAATCACAGATACGCAGTATTTT.

This clone was detected a few times. The V call is TRBV4-3, the J call TRBJ1-1, with a possible D match to TRBD1 (5 bases). The V gene lost 0 bases and the J gene lost 6 bases, with 17 bases spanning the gap. The CDR3 is made up of 16 amino acids. Per germline, CDR1 LGHNA and CDR2 YSLEER. The CDR3 reads CASSQDGAGRCPEAFF. The CDR3 nucleotides are TGCGCCAGCAGCCAAGATGGGGCCGGGAGGTGCCCTGAAGCTTTCTTT.

The chain carries TRBV27 and TRBJ2-3, with 7 bases fitting TRBD1. Germline V lookup: CDR1 MNHEY, CDR2 SMNVEV (reference sequence). The V and J ends lost 3 bases and 2 bases, in that order; junction bases with no gene match: 11. The CDR3 spans 17 residues. CDR3 sequence (DNA): TGTGCCAGCAGTTTCAAGTTACCGGGACAGACCACAGATACGCAGTATTTT. Translation: CASSFKLPGQTTDTQYF.

This sequence joins TRBV5-1 and TRBJ2-1; 13 bases align to TRBD2. Losses at the gene ends were 4 bases for V and 9 bases for J; bases not matched to a gene: 10. The germline CDR1 and CDR2 sequences are SGHRS and YFSETQ. This CDR3 region has 16 residues. Written as DNA, the CDR3 is TGCGCCAGCAGCATCGACGGGACTAGCGGGGTGGGTGAGCAGTTCTTC. Translation gives CASSIDGTSGVGEQFF. Full variable domain (missing parts from reference TRBV5-1 and TRBJ2-1): KAGVTQTPRYLIKTRGQQVTLSCSPISGHRSVSWYQQTPGQGLQFLFEYFSETQRNKGNFPGRFSGRQFSNSRSEMNVSTLELGDSALYLCASSIDGTSGVGEQFFGPGTRLTVL.

The chain is built from TRBV5-8 and TRBJ1-5; 8 nucleotides match TRBD1. CDR1 is SGHTS, CDR2 YDEGEE, per germline. The CDR3 spans 15 residues. V gave up 3 bases and J gave up 2 bases; unmatched junction bases: 4. CDR3 region: CASSWTGKRNQPQHF. In nucleotides, the CDR3 is TGTGCCAGCAGCTGGACAGGGAAACGCAATCAGCCCCAGCATTTT.

The chain uses TRBV7-9 and TRBJ2-2; TRBD1 might be the D (6 bases). The V gene's germline CDR1 is SEHNR and CDR2 FQNEAQ (reference sequence). The germline V and J ends were trimmed by 7 bases and 3 bases, with 18 bases remaining between them. This CDR3 contains 16 residues. As DNA, the CDR3 is TGTGCCAGCAACCAATCGACAGGATTGTACACCGGGGAGCTGTTTTTT. Encoded protein: CASNQSTGLYTGELFF.

V is TRBV21-1 and J is TRBJ2-7; the table gives TRBD2 as D, unverified against the DNA. TRBV21-1 is a recognized pseudogene. The CDR3 consists of 14 residues. Here the CDR3 DNA reads TGTGCCAGCAGCCCCCGGGGGAGCTCCTACGAGCAGTACTTC. Translating gives CASSPRGSSYEQYF.

J is TRBJ2-1 and V is TRBV14; D remains unclear. CDR1 SGHDN and CDR2 FVKESK come from the germline V gene. V lost 4 bases and J 4 bases, leaving 14 bases between the germline ends. The CDR3 spans 15 residues. The chain's CDR3 is CASSPSVPIYNEQFF. The CDR3 nucleotides read TGTGCCAGCAGCCCGAGCGTCCCCATATACAATGAGCAGTTCTTC.

This clone was recorded once. This sequence joins TRBV7-9 and TRBJ2-3, with 9 bases lining up with TRBD2. Trimming at V came to 6 bases and at J to 2 bases, leaving 6 bases not matched to a gene. CDR3 length: 15 amino acids. CDR1 and CDR2 (germline): SEHNR, FQNEAQ (reference sequence). The CDR3 nucleotides are TGTGCCAGCAGGGTTAGCGGGGGAACCACAGATACGCAGTATTTT. Translating it yields CASRVSGGTTDTQYF.

J is TRBJ2-7 and V is TRBV5-1, with D possibly being TRBD1 (6 bases). Germline V CDR1 and CDR2: SGHRS, YFSETQ. V shed 4 bases and J shed 3 bases, with 17 bases lying between them. CDR3 length: 15 residues. The CDR3 spells CASSDGTPDYYEQYF. The CDR3 bases are TGCGCCAGCAGCGACGGGACACCAGATTACTACGAGCAGTACTTC. Complete variable domain (other parts from reference TRBV5-1 and TRBJ2-7): KAGVTQTPRYLIKTRGQQVTLSCSPISGHRSVSWYQQTPGQGLQFLFEYFSETQRNKGNFPGRFSGRQFSNSRSEMNVSTLELGDSALYLCASSDGTPDYYEQYFGPGTRLTVT.

The chain uses TRBV5-1 and TRBJ2-7, with 10 bases lining up with TRBD2. The CDR3 length is 14 residues. Germline assignment: CDR1 SGHRS and CDR2 YFSETQ. The V gene end was trimmed by 7 bases and the J gene end by 5 bases; junction bases not matched to a gene: 9. This chain's CDR3 is CASGASGRSHEQYF. The CDR3 bases are TGCGCCAGCGGAGCTAGCGGGAGATCCCACGAGCAGTACTTC.

V usage is TRBV19 and J usage is TRBJ2-1; the match to TRBD2 covers 13 bases. CDR3 length equals 18 residues. CDR1 LNHDA and CDR2 SQIVND come from the germline V gene (reference sequence). V lost 3 bases, J lost 2 bases, and 7 bases stayed unmatched. As DNA, the CDR3 is TGTGCCAGTAGTATCCTCGGACTAGCGGGAGACCCCTACAATGAGCAGTTCTTC. Translating it yields CASSILGLAGDPYNEQFF.

The chain employs TRBV27 and TRBJ2-1; possible D gene TRBD1, 6 bases. This CDR3 is 16 amino acids long. Germline V lookup: CDR1 MNHEY, CDR2 SMNVEV (reference sequence). Trimming removed 8 bases at V and 1 base at J, with 18 bases between. Here the CDR3 DNA reads TGTGCCAGCGGCAACCACGGGACAATTTCCTACAATGAGCAGTTCTTC. It yields the protein CASGNHGTISYNEQFF.